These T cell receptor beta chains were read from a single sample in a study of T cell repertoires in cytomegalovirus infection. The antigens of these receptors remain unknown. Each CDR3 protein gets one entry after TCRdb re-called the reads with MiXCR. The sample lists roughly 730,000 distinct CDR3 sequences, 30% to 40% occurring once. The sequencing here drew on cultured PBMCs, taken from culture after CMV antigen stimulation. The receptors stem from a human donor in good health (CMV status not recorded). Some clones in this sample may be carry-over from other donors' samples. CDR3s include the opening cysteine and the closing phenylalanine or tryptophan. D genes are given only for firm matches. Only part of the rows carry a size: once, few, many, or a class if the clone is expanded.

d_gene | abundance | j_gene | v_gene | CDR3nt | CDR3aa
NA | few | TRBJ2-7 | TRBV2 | TGTGCCAGCAGTGAGAGGGGGGGCTACCCTGATGAGCAGTACTTC | CASSERGGYPDEQYF
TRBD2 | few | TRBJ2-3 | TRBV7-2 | TGTGCCAGCAGCTCCGAGCTAGCGGGGGTCTGGGGAGATACGCAGTATTTT | CASSSELAGVWGDTQYF
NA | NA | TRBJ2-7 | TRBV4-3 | TGCGCCAGCAGCCCCTACCGGGACACATACTACGAGCAGTACTTC | CASSPYRDTYYEQYF
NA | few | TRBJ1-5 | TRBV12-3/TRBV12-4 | TGTGCCAGCAGTCGTATGGGCAATCAGCCCCAGCATTTT | CASSRMGNQPQHF
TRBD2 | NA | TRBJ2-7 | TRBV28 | TGTGCCAGCAGCGGGACTAGCGGGAGGGCCTACTCCTACGAGCAGTACTTC | CASSGTSGRAYSYEQYF
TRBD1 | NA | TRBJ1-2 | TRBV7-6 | TGTGCCAGCAGCGGACAGGGTCGGGGTGGCTACACCTTC | CASSGQGRGGYTF
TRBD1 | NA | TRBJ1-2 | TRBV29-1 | TGCAGCGTGGAGGGGGCGCGGGACTATGGCTACACCTTC | CSVEGARDYGYTF
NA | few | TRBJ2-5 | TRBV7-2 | TGTGCCAGCAGCTTACCCATATGGCCGGATGAGGAGACCCAGTACTTC | CASSLPIWPDEETQYF
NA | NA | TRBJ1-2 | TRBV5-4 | TGTGCCAGCAGCTCCCGGACTGATAACTATGGCTACACCTTC | CASSSRTDNYGYTF
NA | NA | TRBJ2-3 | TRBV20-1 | TGCAGCCTTCCCCACGGCACAGATACGCAGTATTTT | CSLPHGTDTQYF
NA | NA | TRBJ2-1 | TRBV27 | TGTGCCAGCAGTTTAAACGGACGGGGGGAGCAGTTCTTC | CASSLNGRGEQFF
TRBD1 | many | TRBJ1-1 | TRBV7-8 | TGTGCCAGCAGCTTAGGGACAGGGGATGAAGCTTTCTTT | CASSLGTGDEAFF
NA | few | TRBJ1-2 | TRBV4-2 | TGTGCCAGCAGCGAAGGGCGGTATAACTATGGCTACACCTTC | CASSEGRYNYGYTF
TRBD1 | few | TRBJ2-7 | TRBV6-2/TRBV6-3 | TGTGCCAGCAACGACAGGGGTAACGAGCAGTACTTC | CASNDRGNEQYF
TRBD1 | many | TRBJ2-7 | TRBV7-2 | TGTGCCAGCAGCTTACGGTCAACAGGGGGCGCTGGCACCTACGAGCAGTACTTC | CASSLRSTGGAGTYEQYF
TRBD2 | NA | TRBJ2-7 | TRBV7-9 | TGTGCCAGCAGCTTAGAGACGGGAGGGAAGCAGTACTTC | CASSLETGGKQYF
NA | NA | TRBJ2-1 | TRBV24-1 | TGTGCCACCACCCCCGAGAAGGGGCACTACAATGAGCAGTTCTTC | CATTPEKGHYNEQFF
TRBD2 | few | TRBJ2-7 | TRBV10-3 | TGTGCCATCAGTGAGCCGGGACTAGCGGGGGCCTACGAGCAGTACTTC | CAISEPGLAGAYEQYF
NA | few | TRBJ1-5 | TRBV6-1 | TGTGCCAGCAGTGATGGGTTGAGCAATCAGCCCCAGCATTTT | CASSDGLSNQPQHF
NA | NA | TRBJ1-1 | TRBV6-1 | TGTGCCAGCAGTGAGGATCCCTGGGAAAGCACTGAAGCTTTCTTT | CASSEDPWESTEAFF
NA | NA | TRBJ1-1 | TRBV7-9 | TGTGCCAGCAGCTTAGCAAGGACCCCAGGGCCTGAAGCTTTCTTT | CASSLARTPGPEAFF
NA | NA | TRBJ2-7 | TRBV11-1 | TGTGCCAGCAGCTCCCGACCAGGTCTCTACGAGCAGTACTTC | CASSSRPGLYEQYF
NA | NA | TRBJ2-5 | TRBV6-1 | TGTGCCAGCAGTGACCGAGGGATCCTACAAGAGACCCAGTACTTC | CASSDRGILQETQYF
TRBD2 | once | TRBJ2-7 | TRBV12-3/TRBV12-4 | TGTGCCAGCAGTTTATCCGGACTAGTCGAATACGAGCAGTACTTC | CASSLSGLVEYEQYF
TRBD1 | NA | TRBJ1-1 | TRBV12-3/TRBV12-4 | TGTGCCAGCAGTTGGCGGGACAGGAGGACTGAAGCTTTCTTT | CASSWRDRRTEAFF
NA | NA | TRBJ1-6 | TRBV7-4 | TGTGCCAGCAGCGCACAGGGCTCCTATAATTCACCCCTCCACTTT | CASSAQGSYNSPLHF
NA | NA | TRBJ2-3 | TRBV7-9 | TGTGCCAGCAGCCCTAGGACAGTCACAGATACGCAGTATTTT | CASSPRTVTDTQYF
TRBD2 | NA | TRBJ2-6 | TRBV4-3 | TGCGCCAGCAGCCCAACTAGCGCAATGGCCAACGTCCTGACTTTC | CASSPTSAMANVLTF
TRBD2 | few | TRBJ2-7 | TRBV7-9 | TGTGCCAGCAGCTTAGCGGGAGGGCCGGGCAACGAGCAGTACTTC | CASSLAGGPGNEQYF
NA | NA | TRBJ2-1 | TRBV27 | TGTGCCAGCCAATCTCTGGACAGCTACAATGAGCAGTTCTTC | CASQSLDSYNEQFF
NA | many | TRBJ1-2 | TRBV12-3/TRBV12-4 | TGTGCCAGCAGTTTCTCGGGGATTAACAATGGCTACACCTTC | CASSFSGINNGYTF
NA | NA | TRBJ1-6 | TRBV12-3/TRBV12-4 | TGTGCCAGCAGTTTCTCAAATTCACCCCTCCACTTT | CASSFSNSPLHF
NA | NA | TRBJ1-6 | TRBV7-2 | TGTGCCAGCAGCTTAGTTGGGGTTTCACCCCTCCACTTT | CASSLVGVSPLHF
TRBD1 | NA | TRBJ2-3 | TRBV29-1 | TGCAGCGTTGCCAGGGGGCCAGATACGCAGTATTTT | CSVARGPDTQYF
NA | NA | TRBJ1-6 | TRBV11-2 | TGTGCCAGCAGCCTCTCCTTTGGGGGCGGTTCACCCCTCCACTTT | CASSLSFGGGSPLHF
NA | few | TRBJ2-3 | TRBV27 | TGTGCCAGCGGGATCTATGAAACAGATACGCAGTATTTT | CASGIYETDTQYF
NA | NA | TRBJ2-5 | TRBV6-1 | TGTGCCAGCAGTCCCGTGTGGGAGGACCAAGAGACCCAGTACTTC | CASSPVWEDQETQYF
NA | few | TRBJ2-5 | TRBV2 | TGTGCCAGCAGTGAAAGGACTTCCCAAGAGACCCAGTACTTC | CASSERTSQETQYF
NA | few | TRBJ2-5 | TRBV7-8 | TGTGCCAGCAGGGACCAGAGGCGGGACCAAGAGACCCAGTACTTC | CASRDQRRDQETQYF
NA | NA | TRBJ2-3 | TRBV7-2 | TGTGCCAGCAGCTTGTTATCCGGGACATTAGCCTCAAGGGATACGCAGTATTTT | CASSLLSGTLASRDTQYF
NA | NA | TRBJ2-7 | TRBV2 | TGTGCCAGCATCGAAGGCTCCTACGAGCAGTACTTC | CASIEGSYEQYF
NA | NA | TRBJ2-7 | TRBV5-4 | TGTGCCAGCAGCTTGGCCGGACAACTTTACGAGCAGTACTTC | CASSLAGQLYEQYF
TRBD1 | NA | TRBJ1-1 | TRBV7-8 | TGTGCCAGCAGCGACGGACAGGGGGTAAATACTGAAGCTTTCTTT | CASSDGQGVNTEAFF
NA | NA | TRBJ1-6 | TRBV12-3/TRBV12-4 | TGTGCCAGCAGCCGGGCCCTAATGTCCTATAATTCACCCCTCCACTTT | CASSRALMSYNSPLHF
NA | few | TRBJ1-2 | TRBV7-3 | TGTGCCAGCAGCCCCTCCCGCTTCCTGGTCTTC | CASSPSRFLVF
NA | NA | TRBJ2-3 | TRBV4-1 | TGCGCCAGCAGCCAAGATTTTAGGGGTAGCGGTTTCACAGATACGCAGTATTTT | CASSQDFRGSGFTDTQYF